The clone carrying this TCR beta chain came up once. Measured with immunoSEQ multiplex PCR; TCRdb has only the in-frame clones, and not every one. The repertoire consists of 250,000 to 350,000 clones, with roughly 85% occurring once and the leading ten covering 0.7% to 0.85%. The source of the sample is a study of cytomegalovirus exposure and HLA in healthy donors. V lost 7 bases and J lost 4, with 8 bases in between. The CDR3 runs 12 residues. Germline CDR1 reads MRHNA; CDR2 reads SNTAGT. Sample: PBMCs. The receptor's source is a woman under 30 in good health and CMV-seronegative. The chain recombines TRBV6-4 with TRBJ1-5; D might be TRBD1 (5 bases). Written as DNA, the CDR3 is TGTGCCAGCATCAGGGAAAATCAGCCCCAGCATTTT. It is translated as CASIRENQPQHF.